The rows below give T cell receptor beta chains drawn from one sample of a study of cytomegalovirus exposure and HLA in healthy donors. The method was immunoSEQ multiplex PCR; TCRdb's version includes in-frame clones alone and lacks a portion of them. Among roughly 150,000 clones listed, just under 90% were seen once. The sample comprised PBMCs. These TCRs come from a man between 18 and 29 years old in good health and CMV-seropositive. Each CDR3 is given with its conserved first and last residue. The order of the fields is D gene, V gene, J gene, clone size, CDR3 DNA, CDR3 protein. The D gene is left open where the match is weak. Size tells how often a clone was seen (once, few, many) or the class of an expanded clone, and some rows leave it out.

TRBD1	TRBV29-1	TRBJ2-1	-	TGCAGCGCTAACTACAGGGGGGCTTCCAATGAGCAGTTCTTC	CSANYRGASNEQFF
TRBD2	TRBV5-4	TRBJ2-7	-	TGTGCCAGCAGCTGGGGAGGCGGGGGAACCTCGCCCTACGAGCAGTACTTC	CASSWGGGGTSPYEQYF
TRBD1	TRBV2	TRBJ2-5	-	TGTGCCAGCAGTACAGGGGGCGCGGAGACCCAGTACTTC	CASSTGGAETQYF
TRBD2	TRBV7-2	TRBJ2-7	-	TGTGCCAGCAGCCTTAGCGGGAGAGAGTACGAGCAGTACTTC	CASSLSGREYEQYF
-	TRBV9	TRBJ2-2	-	TGTGCCAGCAGCACCGAGCAGGGTCTGCCCGGGGAGCTGTTTTTT	CASSTEQGLPGELFF
-	TRBV20-1	TRBJ2-7	-	TGCAGTGCCGTAGGAGGGCGCGAGCAGTACTTC	CSAVGGREQYF
-	TRBV6-6	TRBJ2-3	-	TGTGCCAGCAGATCTGTTGATACGCAGTATTTT	CASRSVDTQYF
TRBD1	TRBV5-6	TRBJ1-5	-	TGTGCCAGCAGCCTGGGACAGGCGAGCCAGCCCCAGCATTTT	CASSLGQASQPQHF
-	TRBV6-1	TRBJ2-3	-	TGTGCCAGCAGTGAAAGGAGCGGAGCTAGCACAGATACGCAGTATTTT	CASSERSGASTDTQYF
-	TRBV5-5	TRBJ1-1	-	TGTGCCAGCAGCCTGGACAGAATGAACACTGAAGCTTTCTTT	CASSLDRMNTEAFF
-	TRBV6-5	TRBJ2-2	-	TGTGCCAGCAGTTACTCCCGCGGCGGCGGGGAGCTGTTTTTT	CASSYSRGGGELFF
-	TRBV2	TRBJ2-7	-	TGTGCCAGCAGGGAGGCGGGGAATAACTACTACGAGCAGTACTTC	CASREAGNNYYEQYF
TRBD2	TRBV19	TRBJ2-1	few	TGTGCCAGTAGGGTAATGACTAGCGGATACAATGAGCAGTTCTTC	CASRVMTSGYNEQFF
TRBD1	TRBV6-1	TRBJ1-2	-	TGTGCCAGCAGTGAGTGGGGACAGAACTATGGCTACACCTTC	CASSEWGQNYGYTF
TRBD2	TRBV30	TRBJ2-4	-	TGTGCCTGGAGTGTTCTAGCGGGGAACATTCAGTACTTC	CAWSVLAGNIQYF
-	TRBV9	TRBJ2-2	few	TGTGCCAGCAGCGGCCGAGAAACAGTGAACACCGGGGAGCTGTTTTTT	CASSGRETVNTGELFF
TRBD1	TRBV6-5	TRBJ2-1	-	TGTGCCAGCAGTTATGCCTCGGGACAGAGTTACAATGAGCAGTTCTTC	CASSYASGQSYNEQFF
TRBD2	TRBV2	TRBJ2-1	once	TGTGCCAGCAATCCGGGACTAGCGGGAGGGGCCTACAATGAGCAGTTCTTC	CASNPGLAGGAYNEQFF
TRBD1	TRBV30	TRBJ1-2	-	TGTGCCTGGATTCCGGGACAGGGGTATGGCTACACCTTC	CAWIPGQGYGYTF
-	TRBV27	TRBJ2-2	-	TGTGCCAGCAGTTTTGGTTCTATGGCCGGGGAGCTGTTTTTT	CASSFGSMAGELFF
-	TRBV19	TRBJ2-1	-	TGTGCCAGTAGTGCGAACAGGGGTGGGACTTACAATGAGCAGTTCTTC	CASSANRGGTYNEQFF
-	TRBV5-6	TRBJ2-2	-	TGTGCCAGCAGCTCATTGGGGGAGCTGTTTTTT	CASSSLGELFF
-	TRBV5-1	TRBJ1-1	-	TGCGCCAGCAGCGAGGCGGGGGGCTACACTGAAGCTTTCTTT	CASSEAGGYTEAFF
-	TRBV6-1	TRBJ2-7	-	TGTGCCAGCAGTGAGGAGCAGCAGTACTTC	CASSEEQQYF
-	TRBV15	TRBJ2-1	once	TGTGCCACCAGCAGAGATAGGAGTGAGCAGTTCTTC	CATSRDRSEQFF
TRBD2	TRBV27	TRBJ2-7	few	TGTGCCAGCAGTTCCCCACTAGCGGGAGCGTACGAGCAGTACTTC	CASSSPLAGAYEQYF
-	TRBV30	TRBJ1-4	-	TGTGCCTGGAGTCGAAACGGGATGTTTGAAAAACTGTTTTTT	CAWSRNGMFEKLFF
TRBD2	TRBV27	TRBJ2-7	-	TGTGCCAGCAGTCCCACCGCTAGCGGGAGTAAAGAGCAGTACTTC	CASSPTASGSKEQYF
-	TRBV9	TRBJ2-3	-	TGTGCCAGCAGCGTAGATGGAGATTCCACAGATACGCAGTATTTT	CASSVDGDSTDTQYF
TRBD2	TRBV10-1	TRBJ2-2	-	TGCGCCACCCGGACTAGCGCTGGCGGGGAGCTGTTTTTT	CATRTSAGGELFF